One and the same sample provided the 25 T cell receptor beta chains below, sequenced in a study of blood T cell repertoires in COVID-19. The data were produced by immunoSEQ multiplex PCR, yet TCRdb's version contains in-frame clones alone and is incomplete. This table holds 70,000 or so clones, 70% to 80% found once. Sequenced input: peripheral blood. Receptors originate from a human donor in a cohort sampled during active COVID-19.

The gene calls are TRBV6-2 or TRBV6-3 and TRBJ2-3; D might be TRBD1 (5 bases). The CDR3 totals 14 residues. V gave up 4 bases and J gave up 2 bases, with 10 bases separating them. In germline, CDR1 is MNHEY, CDR2 SVGEGT. CDR3 DNA sequence: TGTGCCAGCAGTTTAATGGGGCACACAGATACGCAGTATTTT. Its protein product is CASSLMGHTDTQYF.

This chain uses TRBV28 with TRBJ2-5; TRBD2 might be the D (5 bases). V dropped 10 bases and J dropped 5 bases, with 17 bases sitting between them. The CDR3 has 13 amino acids. Germline V gene data show CDR1 as MDHEN and CDR2 as SYDVKM. In DNA, the CDR3 is TGTGCCACCGACGGTCGGGGTTGGGAGACCCAGTACTTC. Translating gives CATDGRGWETQYF.

The V call is TRBV6-5, the J call TRBJ2-1; 7 positions match TRBD2. The CDR3 is made up of 13 amino acids. V trimming: 6 bases; J trimming: 9 bases; junction bases outside the gene matches: 8. Per germline, CDR1 MNHEY and CDR2 SVGAGI. The chain's CDR3 is CASSKAAGLEQFF. CDR3 in DNA: TGTGCCAGCAGCAAGGCAGCGGGGCTTGAGCAGTTCTTC.

The V call is TRBV6-2 or TRBV6-3, the J call TRBJ2-7, with D tentatively TRBD2 (6 bases). Germline values: CDR1 MNHEY, CDR2 SVGEGT. Trimming took off 6 bases at V and 5 bases at J, with 20 bases between the two ends. This CDR3 comprises 15 residues. The CDR3 sequence is CASSRGGRRRNEQYF. In DNA, the CDR3 is TGTGCCAGCAGCCGAGGAGGGCGACGGAGGAACGAGCAGTACTTC.

The rearrangement joins TRBV6-1 to TRBJ2-6; a possible D gene is TRBD1 (5 bases). V was trimmed by 7 bases and J by 1 base, leaving 11 bases between them. Germline loops: CDR1 MNHNS, CDR2 SASEGT. This CDR3 comprises 15 residues. The CDR3 protein is CASKPGHSGANVLTF. The DNA for the CDR3 is TGTGCCAGCAAACCCGGACATTCTGGGGCCAACGTCCTGACTTTC.

The CDR3 region is CASGTTGGSNTEAFF. CDR3 nucleotides: TGTGCCAGCGGGACAACAGGGGGCTCCAACACTGAAGCTTTCTTT. The chain couples TRBV5-5 to TRBJ1-1, with 9 nucleotides matching TRBD1. Per the germline V gene, CDR1 is SGHKS and CDR2 is YYEKEE (reference sequence). Losses at the gene ends were 7 bases for V and 2 bases for J; bases not matched to a gene: 9. The CDR3 is 15 residues long.

This clone appeared once. The rearrangement uses TRBV6-1 and TRBJ2-3, with 9 bases that match TRBD1. Germline CDR1 and CDR2: MNHNS and SASEGT. This CDR3 is 17 amino acids long. J gave up 0 bases and V 4 bases, and 8 bases lay outside the gene matches. CDR3 sequence reads: CASSAGTGRASTDTQYF. The CDR3 bases are TGTGCCAGCAGTGCAGGGACAGGGAGGGCTAGCACAGATACGCAGTATTTT.

The gene calls are TRBV19 and TRBJ2-1; tentatively, D is TRBD1 (5 bases). Deletions cut 7 bases from V and 9 bases from J, with 22 bases between. The CDR3 contains 15 residues. Germline V gives CDR1 LNHDA, CDR2 SQIVND (reference sequence). CDR3 sequence reads: CASKDRGSPISEQFF. In DNA form, the CDR3 reads TGTGCCAGTAAGGATAGGGGCAGCCCAATCAGTGAGCAGTTCTTC.

The chain links TRBV5-6 to TRBJ1-5; 7 positions agree with TRBD1. The CDR3 spans 15 residues. Germline CDR1 and CDR2: SGHDT and YYEEEE. The trim removed 4 bases at V and 5 bases at J, leaving 9 bases unmatched. CDR3 DNA sequence: TGTGCCAGCAGCGTTCAGGGGGTGAGCCATCAGCCCCAGCATTTT. It encodes CASSVQGVSHQPQHF.

The chain has TRBV19 and TRBJ2-7, with TRBD1 as a possible D gene (5 bases). The length of the CDR3 is 15 residues. Germline loops: CDR1 LNHDA, CDR2 SQIVND (reference sequence). Trimming took off 7 bases at V and 2 bases at J, with 18 bases between the two ends. CDR3 sequence: CASTRKAGPPYEQYF. CDR3 coding DNA: TGTGCCAGTACCAGAAAGGCAGGGCCTCCCTACGAGCAGTACTTC.

This clone appeared a single time. The chain recombines TRBV30 with TRBJ1-6; 9 nucleotides line up with TRBD1. Trimming took 5 bases from V and 10 from J; bases not matched to a gene: 6. Looked up from germline, CDR1 is GTSNPN and CDR2 is SVGIG (reference sequence). The CDR3 spans 13 residues. The CDR3 region is CAWAGTGTSPLHF. DNA for the CDR3: TGTGCCTGGGCCGGGACAGGGACATCACCCCTCCACTTT.

The J gene is TRBJ2-7, the V gene TRBV5-5, with D perhaps matching TRBD2 (5 bases). V was trimmed by 0 bases and J by 3 bases, leaving 7 bases between them. This CDR3 comprises 13 residues. Germline-derived CDR1 and CDR2 are SGHKS and YYEKEE (reference sequence). CDR3 sequence (DNA): TGTGCCAGCAGCTTGGCGGAGGTCTACGAGCAGTACTTC. This sequence encodes CASSLAEVYEQYF.

The rearrangement links TRBV30 to TRBJ1-2; TRBD1 aligns across 7 bases. The J segment lost 3 bases and the V segment lost 4 bases, leaving 5 bases of the junction unmatched. Germline CDR1 reads GTSNPN; CDR2 reads SVGIG (reference sequence). This CDR3 has 13 amino acids. The CDR3, as DNA: TGTGCCTGGAATGGGCAGGGGGACTATGGCTACACCTTC. Encoded protein: CAWNGQGDYGYTF.

On this clone itself: Other nucleotide sequences in the sample specify the same CDR3. This chain uses TRBV19 with TRBJ1-5; 7 bases fit TRBD1. The junction had 5 bases not matched to a gene; V was cut back by 5 bases and J by 4 bases. This CDR3 is built from 14 residues. Germline lookup yields CDR1 LNHDA and CDR2 SQIVND (reference sequence). The CDR3 region has the DNA TGTGCCAGTAGTCCCCGCAGGGGGAATCAGCCCCAGCATTTT. Its translation is CASSPRRGNQPQHF.

The chain recombines TRBV3-1 (or the pseudogene TRBV3-2) with TRBJ2-2; 7 bases map to TRBD2. This CDR3 has 15 residues. CDR1 is LGHDT and CDR2 is YNNKEL in the germline V gene (reference sequence). Trimming cost V 4 bases and J 4 bases; bases outside gene matches: 6. CDR3 in DNA: TGTGCCAGCAGCCTGGGACTAACACTCACCGGGGAGCTGTTTTTT. Translating gives CASSLGLTLTGELFF.

The chain couples TRBV9 to TRBJ2-5, with a possible D match to TRBD2 (6 bases). V lost 6 bases to trimming and J lost 5 bases, with 20 bases between them. The CDR3 has 15 residues. CDR1 SGDLS and CDR2 YYNGEE come from the germline V gene. The CDR3 is CASTFDPGSPETQYF. In DNA, the CDR3 is TGTGCCAGCACCTTTGATCCCGGGAGTCCCGAGACCCAGTACTTC. The full variable domain, rest sourced from reference TRBV9 and TRBJ2-5, is DSGVTQTPKHLITATGQRVTLRCSPRSGDLSVYWYQQSLDQGLQFLIQYYNGEERAKGNILERFSAQQFPDLHSELNLSSLELGDSALYFCASTFDPGSPETQYFGPGTRLLVL.

The gene calls are TRBV7-2 and TRBJ2-3, with D possibly matching TRBD2 (6 bases). This CDR3 has 15 amino acids. Germline V gene sequence: CDR1 SGHTA, CDR2 FQGNSA. V lost 5 bases and J 1 base, leaving 13 bases between the germline ends. The CDR3 DNA follows: TGTGCCAGCAGCCTCGACGGGAGTGGCACAGATACGCAGTATTTT. Translating gives CASSLDGSGTDTQYF.

This chain joins TRBV10-3 and TRBJ2-2; tentative D call: TRBD2 (7 bases). Per the germline V gene, CDR1 is ENHRY and CDR2 is SYGVKD. Trimming removed 6 bases from V and 2 bases from J, with 13 bases in between. CDR3 length: 15 amino acids. As DNA, the CDR3 is TGTGCCATCAGCGGGACGGGGGGCAACACCGGGGAGCTGTTTTTT. It codes for CAISGTGGNTGELFF.

The V and J genes are TRBV11-2 and TRBJ2-5; 7 nucleotides agree with TRBD2. Per germline, CDR1 SGHAT and CDR2 FQNNGV. V was pared by 1 base and J by 2 bases, with 7 bases of the junction left unmatched. The CDR3 runs to 16 residues. The CDR3 DNA is TGTGCCAGCAGCTTAGGTTCTAGCGGAGTACAAGAGACCCAGTACTTC. Its translation: CASSLGSSGVQETQYF.

V and J are TRBV7-2 and TRBJ2-3; 8 nucleotides agree with TRBD2. Germline V gene data show CDR1 as SGHTA and CDR2 as FQGNSA. The CDR3 is 17 amino acids. The J segment lost 0 bases and the V segment lost 5 bases, leaving 10 bases of the junction unmatched. DNA for the CDR3: TGTGCCAGCAGCCATCAGACGAGCGGGGGTAGCACAGATACGCAGTATTTT. Amino acid sequence: CASSHQTSGGSTDTQYF.

This chain uses TRBV6-5 with TRBJ2-1, with 12 bases that match TRBD2. With V trimmed by 6 bases and J by 9 bases, 9 bases remained unmatched. The CDR3 is 15 residues long. Germline V lookup: CDR1 MNHEY, CDR2 SVGAGI. CDR3 protein: CASSVLAGGRGEQFF. CDR3 nucleotide sequence: TGTGCCAGCAGCGTACTAGCGGGGGGCAGGGGTGAGCAGTTCTTC.

In nucleotides, the CDR3 is TGCGCCAGCAGCCGCGAGTCCGGTTCCTACGAGCAGTACTTC. It translates to CASSRESGSYEQYF. The chain combines TRBV4-1 with TRBJ2-7; D gene unclear. V lost 4 bases, J lost 1 base, and 11 bases lay in between. CDR3 length: 14 amino acids. The germline V gene encodes CDR1 MGHRA and CDR2 YSYEKL.

V and J are TRBV5-6 and TRBJ2-5, with 15 bases lining up with TRBD2. This CDR3 is 15 amino acids long. Per the germline V gene, CDR1 is SGHDT and CDR2 is YYEEEE. V trimming: 4 bases; J trimming: 4 bases; junction bases outside the gene matches: 2. The CDR3, as DNA: TGTGCCAGCAGCAAGGGACTAGCGGGAGGAGAGACCCAGTACTTC. Protein product: CASSKGLAGGETQYF.

This sequence joins TRBV3-1 (or the pseudogene TRBV3-2) and TRBJ2-7; D remains unclear. Germline V gives CDR1 LGHDT, CDR2 YNNKEL (reference sequence). V lost 4 bases and J 0 bases, leaving 10 bases between the germline ends. The CDR3 is made up of 14 amino acids. CDR3: CASSPPGSSYEQYF. CDR3 nucleotide sequence: TGTGCCAGCAGCCCCCCGGGTAGCTCCTACGAGCAGTACTTC.

This chain links TRBV7-9 with TRBJ2-1, with 11 nucleotides matching TRBD1. The V segment lost 4 bases and the J segment 7 bases; nucleotides outside the gene matches: 3. The CDR3 has 14 amino acids. Germline-derived CDR1 and CDR2 are SEHNR and FQNEAQ (reference sequence). CDR3 coding DNA: TGTGCCAGCAGCTCGGACAGGGGGCCGAATGAGCAGTTCTTC. Amino acid sequence: CASSSDRGPNEQFF.